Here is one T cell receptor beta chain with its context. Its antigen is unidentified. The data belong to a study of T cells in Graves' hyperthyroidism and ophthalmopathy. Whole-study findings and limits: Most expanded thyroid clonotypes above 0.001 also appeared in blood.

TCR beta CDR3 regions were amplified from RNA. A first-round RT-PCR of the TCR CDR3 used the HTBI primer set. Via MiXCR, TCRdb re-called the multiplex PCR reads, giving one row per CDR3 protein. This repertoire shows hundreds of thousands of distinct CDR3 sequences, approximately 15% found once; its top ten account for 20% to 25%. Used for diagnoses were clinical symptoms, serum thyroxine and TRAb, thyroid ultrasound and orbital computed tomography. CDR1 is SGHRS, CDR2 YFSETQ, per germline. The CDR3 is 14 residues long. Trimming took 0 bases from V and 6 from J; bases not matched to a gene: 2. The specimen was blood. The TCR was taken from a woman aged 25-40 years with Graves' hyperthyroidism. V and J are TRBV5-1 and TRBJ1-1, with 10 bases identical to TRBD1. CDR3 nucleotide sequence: TGCGCCAGCAGCTTGGATGGACAGGGGGCTGAAGCTTTCTTT. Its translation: CASSLDGQGAEAFF.